These T cell receptor beta chains were read from a single sample in a study of blood T cell repertoires in COVID-19. Sequencing used immunoSEQ multiplex PCR; TCRdb keeps in-frame clones, though not all of them. The table lists 400,000 to 550,000 clones, around nine tenths of them singletons. The sequenced material came from peripheral blood. All receptors derive from a woman aged 25 to 39 with acute or convalescent COVID-19. Both conserved end residues are part of each CDR3. The D gene is left open where the match is weak. Size values are once, few and many counts, or a class for expanded clones, and some rows have none.

d_gene,abundance,j_gene,v_gene,CDR3nt,CDR3aa
NA,NA,TRBJ1-1,TRBV30,TGTGCCTGGAGTGTACGTGGGCAGGCTTTCTTT,CAWSVRGQAFF
TRBD1,once,TRBJ2-5,TRBV5-1,TGCGCCAGCAGCTCCCTGACGGGACAGGGGGAGACCCAGTACTTC,CASSSLTGQGETQYF
TRBD1,NA,TRBJ1-6,TRBV9,TGTGCCAGCGCCGGGACAGGGTCCTCACCCCTCCACTTT,CASAGTGSSPLHF
NA,NA,TRBJ1-1,TRBV12-5,TGTGCTAGTGGTTTGAACAGCCTGAACACTGAAGCTTTCTTT,CASGLNSLNTEAFF
TRBD2,few,TRBJ2-3,TRBV30,TGTGCCTGGAGTCTTCAAGCGGGGGGCGTGACAGATACGCAGTATTTT,CAWSLQAGGVTDTQYF
NA,once,TRBJ1-2,TRBV19,TGTGCCAGTAGTATCGGCGGCGGAGCCTATGGCTACACCTTC,CASSIGGGAYGYTF
NA,once,TRBJ2-5,TRBV7-9,TGTGCCAGCAGCTTAGGACAGGTGTACCAAGAGACCCAGTACTTC,CASSLGQVYQETQYF
NA,NA,TRBJ2-7,TRBV5-6,TGTGCCAGCAGCTTGGGGGGGCTCTACGAGCAGTACTTC,CASSLGGLYEQYF
NA,NA,TRBJ1-4,TRBV6-5,TGTGCTTCCAAAGGTCCGGGAAGTAATGAAAAACTGTTTTTT,CASKGPGSNEKLFF
NA,NA,TRBJ1-1,TRBV6-5,TGTGCCAGCAGTATGACCCGAGGAAACACTGAAGCTTTCTTT,CASSMTRGNTEAFF
NA,NA,TRBJ2-3,TRBV4-1,TGCGCCAGCAGCCAAGATCCGGGTCCTCCAGAAGATACGCAGTATTTT,CASSQDPGPPEDTQYF
TRBD2,NA,TRBJ2-3,TRBV19,TGTGCCAGTATGGGCCCCACTAGCGGTGGCACAGATACGCAGTATTTT,CASMGPTSGGTDTQYF
TRBD1,once,TRBJ2-2,TRBV24-1,TGTGCCACCAGTGATTTGCCGGGACAGGACGCGAACACCGGGGAGCTGTTTTTT,CATSDLPGQDANTGELFF
NA,few,TRBJ1-2,TRBV5-4,TGTGCCAGCAGCTTCATCGAGGGAGGCTATGGCTACACCTTC,CASSFIEGGYGYTF
NA,NA,TRBJ2-7,TRBV2,TGTGCCACCAGGGACACCAGCTACGAGCAGTACTTC,CATRDTSYEQYF
NA,NA,TRBJ2-7,TRBV9,TGTGCCAGCAGCCCCCCCAGTATTCCCTACGAGCAGTACTTC,CASSPPSIPYEQYF
NA,NA,TRBJ2-2,TRBV19,TGTGCCAGTAGTTGGAAGCAGGGGAACACCGGGGAGCTGTTTTTT,CASSWKQGNTGELFF
TRBD1,NA,TRBJ2-7,TRBV9,TGTGCCAGCAGCGACAGTGACAGGGGAGGAGAGCAGTACTTC,CASSDSDRGGEQYF
NA,NA,TRBJ2-7,TRBV5-1,TGCGCCAGCAGCTTGAACAGCCCAAATTTCGATTACGAGCAGTACTTC,CASSLNSPNFDYEQYF
NA,NA,TRBJ2-3,TRBV14,TGTGCCAGCAGCCAAGATCGGCCAGGTTTAGATACGCAGTATTTT,CASSQDRPGLDTQYF